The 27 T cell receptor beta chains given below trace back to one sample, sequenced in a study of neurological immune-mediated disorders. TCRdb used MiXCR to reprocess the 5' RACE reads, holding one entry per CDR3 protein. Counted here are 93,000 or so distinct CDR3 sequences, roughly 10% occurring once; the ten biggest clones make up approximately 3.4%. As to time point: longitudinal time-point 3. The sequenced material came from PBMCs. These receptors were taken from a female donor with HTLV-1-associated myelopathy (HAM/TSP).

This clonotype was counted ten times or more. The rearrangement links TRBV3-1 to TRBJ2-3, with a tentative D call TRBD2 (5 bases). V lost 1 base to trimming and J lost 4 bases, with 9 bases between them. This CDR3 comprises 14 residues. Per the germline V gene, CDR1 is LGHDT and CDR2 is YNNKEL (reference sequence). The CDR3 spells CASSQAGMADTQYF. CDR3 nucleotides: TGTGCCAGCAGCCAAGCGGGGATGGCAGATACGCAGTATTTT.

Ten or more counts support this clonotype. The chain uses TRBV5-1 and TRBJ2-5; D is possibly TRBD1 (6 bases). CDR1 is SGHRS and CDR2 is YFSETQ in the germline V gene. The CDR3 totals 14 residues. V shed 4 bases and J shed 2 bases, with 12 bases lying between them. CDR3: CASSAQGLQETQYF. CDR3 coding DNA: TGCGCCAGCAGCGCACAGGGCCTTCAAGAGACCCAGTACTTC.

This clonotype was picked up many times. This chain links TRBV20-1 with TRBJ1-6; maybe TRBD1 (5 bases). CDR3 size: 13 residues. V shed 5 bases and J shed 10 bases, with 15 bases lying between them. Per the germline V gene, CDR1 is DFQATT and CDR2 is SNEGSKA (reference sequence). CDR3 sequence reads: CSAFGDGESPLHF. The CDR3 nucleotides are TGCAGTGCTTTTGGGGACGGTGAATCACCCCTCCACTTT.

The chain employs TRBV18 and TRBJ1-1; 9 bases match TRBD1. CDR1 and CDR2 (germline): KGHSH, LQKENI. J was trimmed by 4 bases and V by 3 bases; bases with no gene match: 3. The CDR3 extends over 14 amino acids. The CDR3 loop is CASSPDRGVTEAFF. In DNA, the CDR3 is TGTGCCAGCTCACCTGACAGGGGGGTCACTGAAGCTTTCTTT. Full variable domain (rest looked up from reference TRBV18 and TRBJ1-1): NAGVMQNPRHLVRRRGQEARLRCSPMKGHSHVYWYRQLPEEGLKFMVYLQKENIIDESGMPKERFSAEFPKEGPSILRIQQVVRGDSAAYFCASSPDRGVTEAFFGQGTRLTVV.

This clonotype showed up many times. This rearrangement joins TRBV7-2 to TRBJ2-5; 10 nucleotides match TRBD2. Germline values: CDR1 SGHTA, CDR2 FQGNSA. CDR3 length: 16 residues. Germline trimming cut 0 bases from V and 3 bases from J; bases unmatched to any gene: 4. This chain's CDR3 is CASSLALAGAKETQYF. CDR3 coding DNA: TGTGCCAGCAGCTTAGCGCTAGCGGGGGCGAAAGAGACCCAGTACTTC.

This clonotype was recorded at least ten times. In DNA form, the CDR3 reads TGTGCCAGCAGCTTACGGGCGACCGACGAGCAGTACTTC. Its protein is CASSLRATDEQYF. The rearrangement links TRBV7-9 to TRBJ2-7; D not resolved. Trimming removed 2 bases at V and 5 bases at J, with 10 bases between. Germline assignment: CDR1 SEHNR and CDR2 FQNEAQ (reference sequence). The CDR3 is 13 amino acids.

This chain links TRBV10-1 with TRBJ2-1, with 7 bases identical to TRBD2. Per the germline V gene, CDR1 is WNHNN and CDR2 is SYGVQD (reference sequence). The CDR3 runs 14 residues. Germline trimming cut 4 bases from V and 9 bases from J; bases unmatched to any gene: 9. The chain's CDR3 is CASSGGLPTSEQFF. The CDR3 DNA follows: TGCGCCAGCAGTGGGGGACTACCTACAAGTGAGCAGTTCTTC.

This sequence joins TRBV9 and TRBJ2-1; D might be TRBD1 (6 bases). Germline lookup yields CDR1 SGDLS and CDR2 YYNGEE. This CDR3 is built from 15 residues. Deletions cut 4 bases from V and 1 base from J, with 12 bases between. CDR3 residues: CASSTSGQSYNEQFF. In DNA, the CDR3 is TGTGCCAGCAGCACCAGCGGACAGTCCTACAATGAGCAGTTCTTC. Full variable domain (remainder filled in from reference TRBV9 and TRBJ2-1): DSGVTQTPKHLITATGQRVTLRCSPRSGDLSVYWYQQSLDQGLQFLIQYYNGEERAKGNILERFSAQQFPDLHSELNLSSLELGDSALYFCASSTSGQSYNEQFFGPGTRLTVL.

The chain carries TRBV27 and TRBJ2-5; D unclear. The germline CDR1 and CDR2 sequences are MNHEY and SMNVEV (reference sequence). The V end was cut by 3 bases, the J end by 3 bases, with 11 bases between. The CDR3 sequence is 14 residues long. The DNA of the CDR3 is TGTGCCAGCAGTTTTGCAGCTAGAGAAGAGACCCAGTACTTC. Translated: CASSFAAREETQYF.

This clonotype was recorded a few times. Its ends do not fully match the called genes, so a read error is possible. CDR3 nucleotide sequence: TGTGCTACCAGCAGAGACCCCACAGATACGCAGTATTTT. The encoded protein is CATSRDPTDTQYF. The rearrangement joins TRBV15 to TRBJ2-3; D ambiguous. In germline, CDR1 is LNHNV, CDR2 YYDKDF (reference sequence). The CDR3 loop spans 13 amino acids.

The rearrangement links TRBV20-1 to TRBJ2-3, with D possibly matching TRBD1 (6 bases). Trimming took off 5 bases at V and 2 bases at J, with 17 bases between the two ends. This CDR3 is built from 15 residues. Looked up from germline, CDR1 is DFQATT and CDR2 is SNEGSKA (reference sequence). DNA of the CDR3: TGCAGTGCTGGGGTAGGGGGTCAAACCACAGATACGCAGTATTTT. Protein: CSAGVGGQTTDTQYF.

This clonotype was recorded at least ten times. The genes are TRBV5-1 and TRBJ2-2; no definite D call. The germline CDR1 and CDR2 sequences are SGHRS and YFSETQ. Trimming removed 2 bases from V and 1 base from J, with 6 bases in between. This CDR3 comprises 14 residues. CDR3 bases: TGCGCCAGCAGCTTATTCAGGAACACCGGGGAGCTGTTTTTT. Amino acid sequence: CASSLFRNTGELFF.

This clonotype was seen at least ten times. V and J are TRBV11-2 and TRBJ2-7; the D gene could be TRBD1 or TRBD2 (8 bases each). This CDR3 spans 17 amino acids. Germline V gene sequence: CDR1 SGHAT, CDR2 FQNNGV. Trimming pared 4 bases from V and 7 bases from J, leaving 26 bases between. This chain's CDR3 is CASSSRYWDRTGGEQYF. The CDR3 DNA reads TGTGCCAGCAGCTCTCGATATTGGGACAGGACGGGGGGGGAGCAGTACTTC.

The CDR3 DNA follows: TGCGCCAGCAGCCAACCAACCGGGACAAGCGGTTCACCCCTCCACTTT. The encoded protein is CASSQPTGTSGSPLHF. The rearrangement joins TRBV4-1 to TRBJ1-6; D might be TRBD1 (6 bases). The CDR3 has 16 residues. V lost 2 bases and J lost 9, with 17 bases in between. CDR1 is MGHRA and CDR2 is YSYEKL in the germline V gene.

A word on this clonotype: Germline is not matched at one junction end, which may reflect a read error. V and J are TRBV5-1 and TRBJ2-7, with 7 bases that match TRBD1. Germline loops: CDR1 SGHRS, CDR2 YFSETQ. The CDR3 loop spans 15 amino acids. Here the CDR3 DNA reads TGCACCAGCAGCTTGGTCGGGCAGGGGGCCTACGAGCAGTACTTC. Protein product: CTSSLVGQGAYEQYF.

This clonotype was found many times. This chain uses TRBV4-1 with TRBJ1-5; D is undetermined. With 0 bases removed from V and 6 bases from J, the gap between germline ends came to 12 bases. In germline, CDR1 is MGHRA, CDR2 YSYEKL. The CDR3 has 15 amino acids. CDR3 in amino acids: CASSQDETLTQPQHF. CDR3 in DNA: TGCGCCAGCAGCCAAGACGAGACACTTACTCAGCCCCAGCATTTT.

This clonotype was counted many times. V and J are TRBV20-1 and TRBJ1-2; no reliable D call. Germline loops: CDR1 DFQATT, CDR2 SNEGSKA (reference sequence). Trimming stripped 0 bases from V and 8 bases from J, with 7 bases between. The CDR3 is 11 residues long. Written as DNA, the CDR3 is TGCAGTGCTAGAGACAGCCGCGGCTACACCTTC. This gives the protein CSARDSRGYTF.

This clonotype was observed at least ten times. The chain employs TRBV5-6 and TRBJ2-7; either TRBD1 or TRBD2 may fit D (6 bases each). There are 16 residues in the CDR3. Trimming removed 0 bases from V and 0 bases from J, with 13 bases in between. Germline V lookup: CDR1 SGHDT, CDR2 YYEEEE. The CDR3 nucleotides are TGTGCCAGCAGCTTGGCCCGCCGGGGGCTCTCCTACGAGCAGTACTTC. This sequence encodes CASSLARRGLSYEQYF.

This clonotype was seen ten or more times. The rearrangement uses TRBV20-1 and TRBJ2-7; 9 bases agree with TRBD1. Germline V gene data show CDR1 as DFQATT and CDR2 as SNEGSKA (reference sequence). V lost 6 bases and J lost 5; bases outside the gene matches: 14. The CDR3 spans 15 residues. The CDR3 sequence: CSAIKPGQGSHEQYF. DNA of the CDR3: TGCAGTGCAATAAAACCGGGACAGGGTAGTCACGAGCAGTACTTC.

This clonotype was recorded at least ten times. The CDR3 reads CSVRRTGVNTEAFF. For the CDR3, the DNA is TGCAGCGTCCGCCGGACAGGGGTCAACACTGAAGCTTTCTTT. This chain uses TRBV29-1 with TRBJ1-1; 9 bases line up with TRBD1. The CDR3 is made up of 14 amino acids. Per germline, CDR1 SQVTM and CDR2 ANQGSEA. Trimming cost V 6 bases and J 2 bases; bases outside gene matches: 7.

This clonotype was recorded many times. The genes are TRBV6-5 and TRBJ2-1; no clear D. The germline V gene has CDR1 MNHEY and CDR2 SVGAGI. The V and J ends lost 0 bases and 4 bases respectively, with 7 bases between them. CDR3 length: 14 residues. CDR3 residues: CASSYSRVYNEQFF. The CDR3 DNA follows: TGTGCCAGCAGTTACTCACGAGTTTACAATGAGCAGTTCTTC.

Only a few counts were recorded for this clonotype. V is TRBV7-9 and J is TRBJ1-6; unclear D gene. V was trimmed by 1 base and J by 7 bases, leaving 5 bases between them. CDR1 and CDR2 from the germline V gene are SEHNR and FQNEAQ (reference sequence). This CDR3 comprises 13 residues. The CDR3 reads CASSLVQNSPLHF. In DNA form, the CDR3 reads TGTGCCAGCAGCTTAGTGCAGAATTCACCCCTCCACTTT.

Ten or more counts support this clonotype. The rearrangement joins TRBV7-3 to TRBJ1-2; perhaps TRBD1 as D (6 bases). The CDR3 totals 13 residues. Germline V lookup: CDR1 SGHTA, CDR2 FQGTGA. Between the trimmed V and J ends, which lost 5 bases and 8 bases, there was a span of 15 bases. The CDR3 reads CASSPQGFGGYTF. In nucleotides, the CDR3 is TGTGCCAGCAGCCCACAGGGCTTCGGAGGCTACACCTTC.

CDR3 nucleotides: TGCAGCGTTGAAGATTTGGGGGGTCGGTACTTC. Its translation: CSVEDLGGRYF. The chain uses TRBV29-1 and TRBJ2-4, with TRBD2 as a possible D gene (6 bases). CDR3 length equals 11 residues. Germline V gene lookup returns CDR1 SQVTM and CDR2 ANQGSEA. V lost 0 bases to trimming and J lost 15 bases, with 12 bases between them. Full variable domain (missing parts from reference TRBV29-1 and TRBJ2-4): SAVISQKPSRDICQRGTSLTIQCQVDSQVTMMFWYRQQPGQSLTLIATANQGSEATYESGFVIDKFPISRPNLTFSTLTVSNMSPEDSSIYLCSVEDLGGRYFGAGTRLSVL.

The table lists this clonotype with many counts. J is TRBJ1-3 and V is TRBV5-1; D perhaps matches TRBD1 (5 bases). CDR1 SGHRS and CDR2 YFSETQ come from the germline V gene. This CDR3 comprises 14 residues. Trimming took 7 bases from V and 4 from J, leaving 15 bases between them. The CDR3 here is CASGPQGLGNTIYF. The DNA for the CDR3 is TGCGCCAGCGGACCTCAGGGACTCGGAAACACCATATATTTT.

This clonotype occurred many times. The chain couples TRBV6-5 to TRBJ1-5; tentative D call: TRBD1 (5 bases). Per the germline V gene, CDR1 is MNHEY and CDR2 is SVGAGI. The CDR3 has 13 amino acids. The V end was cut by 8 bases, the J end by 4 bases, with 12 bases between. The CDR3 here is CASGGLKNQPQHF. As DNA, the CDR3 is TGTGCCAGCGGGGGACTGAAAAATCAGCCCCAGCATTTT.

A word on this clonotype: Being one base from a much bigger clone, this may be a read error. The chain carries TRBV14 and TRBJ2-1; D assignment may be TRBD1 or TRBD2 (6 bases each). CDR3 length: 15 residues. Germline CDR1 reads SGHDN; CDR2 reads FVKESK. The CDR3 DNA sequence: TGTGCCAGCAGCCAGGGGGGCCGGTTCCACAATGAGCATTTCTTC. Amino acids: CASSQGGRFHNEHFF.